This entry lists 8 T cell receptor beta chains sequenced from one sample in a study of radiotherapy plus CTLA-4 blockade in lung cancer. Sequencing was performed with immunoSEQ multiplex PCR; in TCRdb, only in-frame clones are kept and a portion is missing. The table includes 40,000 to 50,000 clones, around 75% detected once. Sequencing used peripheral blood, obtained from a patient treated with radiotherapy plus ipilimumab. These receptors all come from a human donor with non-small cell lung cancer who had stable disease on radiotherapy plus ipilimumab.

This rearrangement joins TRBV2 to TRBJ2-1; tentative D call: TRBD2 (5 bases). V was shortened by 6 bases and J by 8 bases, with 17 bases between the two germline ends. The germline V gene has CDR1 SNHLY and CDR2 FYNNEI. The CDR3 loop spans 14 amino acids. CDR3 DNA sequence: TGTGCCAGCAGACTGGACTCTAAAGGCCATGAGCAGTTCTTC. Its translation is CASRLDSKGHEQFF.

The V and J genes are TRBV11-3 and TRBJ2-5, with D maybe TRBD1 (6 bases). Germline CDR1 is SGHNT and CDR2 is YENEEA. V lost 1 base and J lost 3, with 15 bases in between. CDR3 length equals 16 residues. This chain's CDR3 is CASSLGVSRGKETQYF. The CDR3 DNA reads TGTGCCAGCAGCTTAGGAGTGTCCAGGGGCAAAGAGACCCAGTACTTC.

This clone was observed a handful of times. The chain carries TRBV7-8 and TRBJ1-2, with a weak D call TRBD1 (6 bases). CDR1 is SGHVS and CDR2 is FQNEAQ in the germline V gene. V was cut by 8 bases and J by 3 bases, with 19 bases left in between. The CDR3 runs 15 residues. The CDR3 is CASAKGGGRDYGYTF. The DNA for the CDR3 is TGTGCCAGCGCCAAAGGCGGGGGGCGGGACTATGGCTACACCTTC.

V and J are TRBV7-3 and TRBJ2-1; D is perhaps TRBD2 (6 bases). The CDR3 runs 13 residues. Germline CDR1 and CDR2: SGHTA and FQGTGA. V shed 5 bases and J shed 7 bases, with 12 bases lying between them. This CDR3 is CASSRGGGNEQFF. CDR3 coding DNA: TGTGCCAGCAGCCGAGGTGGGGGGAATGAGCAGTTCTTC.

This clone turned up a few times. The J gene is TRBJ1-5, the V gene TRBV19; 8 bases are shared with TRBD1. The CDR3 consists of 15 residues. Germline CDR1 is LNHDA and CDR2 is SQIVND (reference sequence). The ends lost 5 bases at V and 6 bases at J; junction bases unmatched: 9. CDR3 sequence (DNA): TGTGCCAGTAGTGTGGGACAGGTGGAGGCTCAGCCCCAGCATTTT. This gives the protein CASSVGQVEAQPQHF.

The chain has TRBV28 and TRBJ1-1; 9 nucleotides agree with TRBD1. With V trimmed by 1 base and J by 6 bases, 6 bases remained unmatched. Germline CDR1 and CDR2: MDHEN and SYDVKM. The CDR3 is 15 amino acids. The CDR3 sequence: CASSLSDRGKAEAFF. Here the CDR3 DNA reads TGTGCCAGCAGTTTATCAGACAGGGGGAAGGCTGAAGCTTTCTTT.

The chain has TRBV19 and TRBJ1-5, with D possibly being TRBD1 (6 bases). The V gene's germline CDR1 is LNHDA and CDR2 SQIVND (reference sequence). CDR3 length equals 14 residues. The V gene lost 6 bases and the J gene lost 4 bases, with 13 bases spanning the gap. The CDR3 protein is CASRDGGANQPQHF. CDR3 in DNA: TGTGCCAGTAGAGACGGGGGGGCAAATCAGCCCCAGCATTTT.

The chain recombines TRBV7-2 with TRBJ2-7, with a weak D call TRBD2 (6 bases). This CDR3 spans 14 amino acids. Per the germline V gene, CDR1 is SGHTA and CDR2 is FQGNSA. Between the trimmed V and J ends, which lost 4 bases and 2 bases, there was a span of 12 bases. CDR3 sequence: CASSSHAGPYEQYF. Written as DNA, the CDR3 is TGTGCCAGCAGCTCCCATGCGGGGCCCTACGAGCAGTACTTC.